This T cell receptor beta chain originates from a study of T cell changes during pregnancy in multiple sclerosis (dated by TCRdb to between 2018 and 2021). With respect to the entire study: The study examined how the T cell repertoire changed over the course of pregnancy in women with multiple sclerosis.

For this clone: Its antigen is unknown. No base qualities exist here, and no much larger clone lies one base off it.

The library was produced with the immunoSEQ multiplex PCR assay. The immuneACCESS repertoire file appears here via TCRdb, limited to in-frame rearrangements. These files lack a portion of the clones; in checked studies, under half of the deficit traces to unresolved V genes, and the cause of the others is not known. In all, the sample holds tens of thousands of clones, and approximately 92% of those were seen once. Together, the top ten hold 1.5% to 2.5% of the sample. Inclusive of the bounding cysteine and phenylalanine, the CDR3 is 16 residues long. Only the CDR3 region is kept as DNA, spanning 48 bases read in frame from base 1. The germline V gene supplies CDR1 MNHEY and CDR2 SVGAGI. The junction carries 15 bases between V and J, which are trimmed by 0 bases and 4 bases respectively.

The chain is made from TRBV6-5 and TRBJ1-2; matching of 5 bases hints at TRBD1 as the D gene. Here the sequenced sample was peripheral blood, taken in the second trimester of pregnancy. The clonotype was recovered from a female donor with multiple sclerosis, enrolled in a pregnancy study. The CDR3 sequence is CASSYSTTRVGYGYTF. The sequenced DNA: TGTGCCAGCAGTTACTCAACAACCAGGGTCGGCTATGGCTACACCTTC.